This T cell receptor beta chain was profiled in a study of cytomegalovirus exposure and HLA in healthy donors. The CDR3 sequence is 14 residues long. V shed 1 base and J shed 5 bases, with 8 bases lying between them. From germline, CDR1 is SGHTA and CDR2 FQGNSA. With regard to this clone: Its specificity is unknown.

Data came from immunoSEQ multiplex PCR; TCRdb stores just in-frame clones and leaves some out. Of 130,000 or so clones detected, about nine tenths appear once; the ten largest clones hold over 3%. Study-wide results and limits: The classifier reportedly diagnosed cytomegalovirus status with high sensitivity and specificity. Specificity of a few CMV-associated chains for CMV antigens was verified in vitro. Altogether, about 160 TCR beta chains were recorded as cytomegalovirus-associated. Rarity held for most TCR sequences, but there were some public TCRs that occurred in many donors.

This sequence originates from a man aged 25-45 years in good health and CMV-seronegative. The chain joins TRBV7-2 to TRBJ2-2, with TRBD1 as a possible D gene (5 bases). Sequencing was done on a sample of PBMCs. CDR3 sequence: CASSLGQWTGELFF. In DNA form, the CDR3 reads TGTGCCAGCAGCTTAGGACAGTGGACCGGGGAGCTGTTTTTT.